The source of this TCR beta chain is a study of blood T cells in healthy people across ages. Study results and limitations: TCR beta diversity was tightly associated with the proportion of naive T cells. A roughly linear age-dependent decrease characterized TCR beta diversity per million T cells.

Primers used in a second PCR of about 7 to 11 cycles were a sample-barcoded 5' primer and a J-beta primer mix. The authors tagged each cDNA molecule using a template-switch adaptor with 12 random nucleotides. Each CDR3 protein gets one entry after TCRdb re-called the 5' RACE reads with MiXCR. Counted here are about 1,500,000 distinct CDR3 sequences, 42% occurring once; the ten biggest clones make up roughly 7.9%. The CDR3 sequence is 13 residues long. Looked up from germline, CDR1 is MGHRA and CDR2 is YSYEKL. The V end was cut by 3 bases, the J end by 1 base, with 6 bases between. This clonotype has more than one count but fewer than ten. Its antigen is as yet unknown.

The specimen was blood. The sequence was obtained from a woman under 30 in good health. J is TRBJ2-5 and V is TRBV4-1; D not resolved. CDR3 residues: CASSHATQETQYF. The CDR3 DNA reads TGCGCCAGCAGCCACGCAACCCAAGAGACCCAGTACTTC.